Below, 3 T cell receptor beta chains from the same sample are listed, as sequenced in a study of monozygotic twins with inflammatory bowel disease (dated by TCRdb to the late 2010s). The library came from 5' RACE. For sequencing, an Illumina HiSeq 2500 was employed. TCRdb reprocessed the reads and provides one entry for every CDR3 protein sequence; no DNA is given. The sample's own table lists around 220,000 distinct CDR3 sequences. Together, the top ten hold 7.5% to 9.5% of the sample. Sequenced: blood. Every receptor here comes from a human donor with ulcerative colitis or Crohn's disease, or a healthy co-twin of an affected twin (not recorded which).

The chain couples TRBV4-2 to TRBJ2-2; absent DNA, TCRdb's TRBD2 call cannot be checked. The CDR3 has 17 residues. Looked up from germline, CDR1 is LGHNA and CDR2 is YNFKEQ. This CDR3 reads CASSPGLAGVPTGELFF.

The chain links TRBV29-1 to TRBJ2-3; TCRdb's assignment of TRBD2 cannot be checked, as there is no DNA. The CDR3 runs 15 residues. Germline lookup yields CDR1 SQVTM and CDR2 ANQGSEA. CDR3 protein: CSVGGTSGGTDTQYF.

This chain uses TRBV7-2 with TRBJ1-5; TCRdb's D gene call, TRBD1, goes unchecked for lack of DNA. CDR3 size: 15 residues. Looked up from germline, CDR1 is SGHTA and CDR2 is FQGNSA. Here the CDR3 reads CASSLLVGSGQPQHF.